This T cell receptor (beta chain) was captured in a study of cytomegalovirus exposure and HLA in healthy donors. The CDR3 runs 15 residues. CDR1 and CDR2 from the germline V gene are MNHEY and SMNVEV (reference sequence). Trimming left V 5 bases short and J 4 bases short, with 16 bases between. The study ran its PCR with 60 Vbeta and 13 Jbeta primers. TCRdb keeps only in-frame clones here, not all; method: immunoSEQ multiplex PCR. The sample consists of 70,000 to 85,000 clones, roughly 63% of them appearing once. The sequenced sample consisted of PBMCs. This receptor was obtained from a man aged 25-45 years in good health and CMV-seropositive. V gene TRBV27 combines with J gene TRBJ2-3; D ambiguous. CDR3 sequence reads: CASSQIPLGADTQYF. CDR3 nucleotides: TGTGCCAGCAGTCAAATCCCCCTAGGTGCAGATACGCAGTATTTT.